Here is one T cell receptor beta chain with its context. The sample comes from a study of blood T cell repertoires in COVID-19. Across the study: The samples span acute and convalescent COVID-19 from the United States, Italy and Spain. From T cells, B-cell-depleted T cells, or PBMCs came the material, which was cDNA or gDNA.

Germline V gene sequence: CDR1 SGDLS, CDR2 YYNGEE. The V gene end was trimmed by 0 bases and the J gene end by 2 bases; junction bases not matched to a gene: 5. This CDR3 is built from 15 residues. Original processing notes: Estimation of nucleated cell counts was performed using reference gene primer amplification. Sequenced by immunoSEQ multiplex PCR; TCRdb stores in-frame clones only, minus some. V and J calls and clone size are as listed in that table; D and trimming were resolved from the DNA. The sample yields some 250,000 clones, over 75% seen once. The rearrangement links TRBV9 to TRBJ2-7, with TRBD2 matching over 7 bases. The sequenced sample consisted of peripheral blood. This clonotype was sampled from a woman aged 25 to 39 with acute or convalescent COVID-19. The CDR3, as DNA: TGTGCCAGCAGCGTAGCTGGCAGCGGGACCTACGAGCAGTACTTC. It yields the protein CASSVAGSGTYEQYF.